This TCR beta chain stems from a study of blood T cells in healthy people across ages. This clonotype turned up a few times. What it recognizes is unknown. Study-level results: Older age went with lower TCR beta diversity per million T cells, in a roughly linear way.

Using a J-beta primer mix together with a sample-barcoded 5' primer, a second PCR was run for about 7 to 12 cycles. No fewer than 3 million CDR3-containing paired-end reads came from each sample. MiXCR was run by TCRdb on the 5' RACE reads, yielding one entry per CDR3 protein. Here the sample spans fewer than 900,000 distinct CDR3 sequences, roughly 40% being singletons. The CDR3 has 15 residues. V gave up 7 bases and J gave up 3 bases, with 18 bases separating them. CDR1 is SNHLY and CDR2 is FYNNEI in the germline V gene. The chain employs TRBV2 and TRBJ1-2; tentative D call: TRBD1 (5 bases). The clonotype originates from a man aged 18 to 30 in good health. The sequencing sample was made of blood. DNA of the CDR3: TGTGCCAGCACCTTGGGCCGGGGGAACTACTATGGCTACACCTTC. Its protein product is CASTLGRGNYYGYTF.